This T cell receptor beta chain was identified in a study of CD8+ T cells in alopecia areata. Study-wide context: Each recipient was a roughly 7-10-week-old female C3H/HeJ mouse given skin from an approximately 6-13-month-old C3H/HeJ donor with spontaneous alopecia.

The pooled cutaneous lymph node cells were sorted using several markers (CD4, CD8alpha, NKG2D, NKG2ACE and others). The table lists this clone with a few counts. Its target is not known. Germline and genes: mouse. The read terminates 4 residues ahead of where the CDR3 ends, so the germline J gene completes it. Trimming cost V 3 bases and J 6 bases; bases outside gene matches: 6. The CDR3 has 15 residues. Germline assignment: CDR1 NNHNN and CDR2 SYGAGS (reference sequence). cDNA serving as the sequencing template came from extracted, reverse transcribed RNA. Clones were sequenced by immunoSEQ multiplex PCR, and TCRdb holds only the in-frame ones, with some missing. In total the sample includes approximately 300,000 clones, none of them seen once. Notes on the study in general: Sequencing of scalp tissue also captures the resident alphabeta T cells of normal skin. Patients showed less clear TCR sequence sharing than mice, possibly partly because of HLA diversity. Compared with normal scalp, lesional scalp had higher clonality and more expanded CD8+ clones.

Sequencing used CD4+ T cells sorted from a lymph node. The V call is TRBV13-2, the J call TRBJ2-2; 9 positions match TRBD1. The sequence came from a C3H/HeJ mouse with alopecia areata. The strain's MHC haplotype is H2-k. The CDR3 sequence is CASGGPGQGSGQLYF. CDR3 DNA, as far as it was read: TGTGCCAGCGGTGGTCCGGGACAGGGCTCCGGG.